The 24 T cell receptor beta chains in this list originate from one sample, sequenced in a study of cytomegalovirus exposure and HLA in healthy donors. Primers for the PCR totalled 60 Vbeta and 13 Jbeta. Libraries were prepared by immunoSEQ multiplex PCR; TCRdb keeps only in-frame clonotypes and omits some of them. This table holds about 160,000 clones, just under 80% found once. Input material: PBMCs. The receptor source for this set is a man aged 25 to 40 in good health and CMV-seronegative.

This rearrangement joins TRBV11-2 to TRBJ2-1; TRBD2 matches 10 bases. V was pared by 5 bases and J by 10 bases, with 8 bases of the junction left unmatched. The CDR3 has 14 residues. CDR1 SGHAT and CDR2 FQNNGV come from the germline V gene. The CDR3 coding sequence is TGTGCCAGCAGCCTGGGACTAGCGCAATCCGAGCAGTTCTTC. As protein: CASSLGLAQSEQFF.

V is TRBV30 and J is TRBJ2-7, with a possible D match to TRBD2 (5 bases). Germline values: CDR1 GTSNPN, CDR2 SVGIG (reference sequence). Trimming pared 4 bases from V and 12 bases from J, leaving 22 bases between. This CDR3 spans 13 amino acids. The CDR3 loop is CAWTPYDGESPYF. Written as DNA, the CDR3 is TGTGCCTGGACCCCTTACGATGGGGAGAGTCCGTACTTC.

CDR3 DNA sequence: TGTGCCAGCATGCGTAGACTAGGCGGAATCAATGAGCAGTTCTTC. Translated: CASMRRLGGINEQFF. The V gene is TRBV6-6, the J gene TRBJ2-1; D perhaps matches TRBD2 (6 bases). This CDR3 is built from 15 residues. The ends were cut back, 7 bases at V and 6 bases at J, with 19 bases in the middle. Germline values: CDR1 MNHNY, CDR2 SVGAGI (reference sequence).

This chain joins TRBV5-1 and TRBJ2-3; no firm D call. CDR1 is SGHRS and CDR2 is YFSETQ in the germline V gene. The CDR3 sequence is 15 residues long. The V end lost 4 bases, the J end lost 5 bases, and 17 bases lay between the germline ends. CDR3 sequence reads: CASSPRPSREDTQYF. CDR3 sequence (DNA): TGCGCCAGCAGCCCTAGGCCCTCACGTGAAGATACGCAGTATTTT.

V usage is TRBV28 and J usage is TRBJ2-3; D unresolved. CDR1 is MDHEN and CDR2 is SYDVKM in the germline V gene. This CDR3 contains 15 residues. The V end was cut by 3 bases, the J end by 2 bases, with 12 bases between. The CDR3 reads CASSFDGYDTDTQYF. The CDR3 DNA is TGTGCCAGCAGTTTCGACGGGTATGACACAGATACGCAGTATTTT.

The chain combines TRBV7-2 with TRBJ2-7; TRBD1 agrees at 7 bases. CDR1 is SGHTA, CDR2 FQGNSA, per germline. V trimming: 8 bases; J trimming: 3 bases; junction bases outside the gene matches: 10. This CDR3 region has 14 residues. The CDR3 DNA is TGTGCCAGCGGCCAACACCGGGACAGCTACGAGCAGTACTTC. Amino acids: CASGQHRDSYEQYF.

The rearrangement uses TRBV28 and TRBJ2-5, with D tentatively TRBD1 (6 bases). This CDR3 spans 15 amino acids. Germline loops: CDR1 MDHEN, CDR2 SYDVKM. The V and J ends lost 5 bases and 4 bases respectively, with 17 bases between them. Here the CDR3 DNA reads TGTGCCAGCAGTCCAACTGGGACACTCGGAGAGACCCAGTACTTC. Its translation: CASSPTGTLGETQYF.

This clone was seen a handful of times. The chain carries TRBV6-4 and TRBJ2-1; 12 nucleotides align to TRBD2. Germline CDR1 is MRHNA and CDR2 is SNTAGT. V gave up 7 bases and J gave up 7 bases; unmatched junction bases: 5. The CDR3 has 14 amino acids. CDR3 residues: CASKTSGSSNEQFF. The CDR3 DNA sequence: TGTGCCAGCAAGACTAGCGGGAGCTCGAATGAGCAGTTCTTC.

The chain has TRBV7-3 and TRBJ1-1; no definite D call. V lost 1 base to trimming and J lost 1 base, with 13 bases between them. The CDR3 runs 16 residues. CDR1 is SGHTA and CDR2 is FQGTGA in the germline V gene. As DNA, the CDR3 is TGTGCCAGCAGCTTAAACGGGGAGAGGAGGAACACTGAAGCTTTCTTT. Its protein product is CASSLNGERRNTEAFF.

This clone was detected only a few times. The V call is TRBV6-6, the J call TRBJ2-7; the D gene is possibly TRBD1 (5 bases). V lost 0 bases and J 5 bases, leaving 11 bases between the germline ends. Germline CDR1 MNHNY, CDR2 SVGAGI (reference sequence). This CDR3 comprises 14 residues. Written as DNA, the CDR3 is TGTGCCAGCAGTTACTCGAACAGGTTCAACGAGCAGTACTTC. This codes for CASSYSNRFNEQYF.

The table lists this clone with a few counts. This chain uses TRBV9 with TRBJ2-3; 8 nucleotides line up with TRBD1. CDR1 and CDR2 (germline): SGDLS, YYNGEE. The CDR3 is made up of 15 amino acids. Unmatched junction bases numbered 10, after V lost 4 bases and J lost 6 bases. The CDR3 region has the DNA TGTGCCAGCAGCATACAGGACAGGGTTCCCGATACGCAGTATTTT. Protein product: CASSIQDRVPDTQYF.

This chain joins TRBV7-2 and TRBJ2-1; D ambiguous. With 5 bases removed from V and 6 bases from J, the gap between germline ends came to 8 bases. This CDR3 contains 12 residues. Per germline, CDR1 SGHTA and CDR2 FQGNSA. The CDR3 DNA sequence: TGTGCCAGCAGCCCGGGTATCAATGAGCAGTTCTTC. As protein: CASSPGINEQFF. Full variable domain (rest looked up from reference TRBV7-2 and TRBJ2-1): GAGVSQSPSNKVTEKGKDVELRCDPISGHTALYWYRQSLGQGLEFLIYFQGNSAPDKSGLPSDRFSAERTGGSVSTLTIQRTQQEDSAVYLCASSPGINEQFFGPGTRLTVL.

This chain links TRBV5-1 with TRBJ2-3, with 9 bases fitting TRBD2. The CDR3 contains 18 residues. From germline, CDR1 is SGHRS and CDR2 YFSETQ. V shed 0 bases, J shed 2 bases, and the junction held 10 bases outside the gene matches. In DNA form, the CDR3 reads TGCGCCAGCAGCTTGGCAGGGCGGGGGGGCACCGCCACAGATACGCAGTATTTT. Its translation is CASSLAGRGGTATDTQYF.

The V call is TRBV11-2, the J call TRBJ1-1, with 7 bases that match TRBD1. The CDR3 covers 13 residues. The germline CDR1 and CDR2 sequences are SGHAT and FQNNGV. The junction had 8 bases not matched to a gene; V was cut back by 5 bases and J by 8 bases. CDR3 nucleotide sequence: TGTGCCAGCAGCACCCGACAGGGTTTGGAAGCTTTCTTT. Translation gives CASSTRQGLEAFF.

This chain uses TRBV9 with TRBJ2-1, with TRBD2 matching over 12 bases. The CDR3 is 15 amino acids. V was clipped by 3 bases and J by 8 bases; unmatched bases: 6. Germline V gene lookup returns CDR1 SGDLS and CDR2 YYNGEE. As DNA, the CDR3 is TGTGCCAGCAGCGCTAGCGGGAGGGCCGTCGATGAGCAGTTCTTC. It encodes CASSASGRAVDEQFF.

V and J are TRBV7-2 and TRBJ2-3; 9 bases agree with TRBD2. J lost 5 bases, V lost 5 bases, and 14 bases had no gene match. Germline loops: CDR1 SGHTA, CDR2 FQGNSA. The CDR3 is made up of 17 amino acids. The CDR3 here is CASSLDGSGGRGDTQYF. CDR3 coding DNA: TGTGCCAGCAGCCTGGATGGTAGCGGGGGCCGGGGAGATACGCAGTATTTT.

The chain recombines TRBV11-3 with TRBJ2-2; 12 positions match TRBD2. CDR3 length: 19 residues. Trimming took 2 bases from V and 2 from J; bases not matched to a gene: 9. The germline V gene has CDR1 SGHNT and CDR2 YENEEA. The DNA of the CDR3 is TGTGCCAGCAGCTTACGTCTAGCGGGAGGGACCCTAAACACCGGGGAGCTGTTTTTT. This sequence encodes CASSLRLAGGTLNTGELFF. Complete variable domain (other parts from reference TRBV11-3 and TRBJ2-2): EAGVVQSPRYKIIEKKQPVAFWCNPISGHNTLYWYLQNLGQGPELLIRYENEEAVDDSQLPKDRFSAERLKGVDSTLKIQPAELGDSAVYLCASSLRLAGGTLNTGELFFGEGSRLTVL.

The genes are TRBV11-1 and TRBJ2-3; no definite D call. This CDR3 has 12 residues. Looked up from germline, CDR1 is SGHAT and CDR2 is FQDESV (reference sequence). V was cut by 5 bases and J by 2 bases, with 5 bases left in between. The chain's CDR3 is CASSHSTDTQYF. The DNA of the CDR3 is TGTGCCAGCAGCCACTCCACAGATACGCAGTATTTT.

The chain carries TRBV30 and TRBJ2-7; the D gene is possibly TRBD1 (5 bases). The CDR3 is made up of 13 amino acids. Germline V lookup: CDR1 GTSNPN, CDR2 SVGIG (reference sequence). V dropped 0 bases and J dropped 4 bases, with 10 bases sitting between them. The CDR3 bases are TGTGCCTGGAGTGTAGAACACAGGTACGAGCAGTACTTC. Encoded protein: CAWSVEHRYEQYF.

As for this clone: One end of the junction does not line up with germline, which may come from a read error. The V and J genes are TRBV15 and TRBJ2-1; 14 bases match TRBD2. Germline V lookup: CDR1 LNHNV, CDR2 YYDKDF (reference sequence). The CDR3 runs to 15 residues. The CDR3 protein is CATSRGTSGSHEQFF. The CDR3 bases are TGTGCCACCAGTAGAGGGACTAGCGGGAGTCATGAGCAGTTCTTC. The complete variable domain, with remaining parts taken from reference TRBV15 and TRBJ2-1, reads DAMVIQNPRYQVTQFGKPVTLSCSQTLNHNVMYWYQQKSSQAPKLLFHYYDKDFNNEADTPDNFQSRRPNTSFCFLDIRSPGLGDTAMYLCATSRGTSGSHEQFFGPGTRLTVL.

The V call is TRBV9, the J call TRBJ2-3; tentative D call: TRBD2 (6 bases). The CDR3 runs to 15 residues. V was clipped by 2 bases and J by 1 base, with 11 bases between them. CDR1 is SGDLS, CDR2 YYNGEE, per germline. DNA for the CDR3: TGTGCCAGCAGCGTTATGGGGGGTGGCACAGATACGCAGTATTTT. Its translation: CASSVMGGGTDTQYF. Combining the CDR3 with reference TRBV9 and TRBJ2-3 gives the whole variable domain DSGVTQTPKHLITATGQRVTLRCSPRSGDLSVYWYQQSLDQGLQFLIQYYNGEERAKGNILERFSAQQFPDLHSELNLSSLELGDSALYFCASSVMGGGTDTQYFGPGTRLTVL.

The chain recombines TRBV19 with TRBJ2-6, with D perhaps matching TRBD1 (6 bases). The V end lost 4 bases, the J end lost 2 bases, and 12 bases lay between the germline ends. Germline loops: CDR1 LNHDA, CDR2 SQIVND (reference sequence). This CDR3 region has 16 residues. CDR3: CASSRDRNPGANVLTF. The CDR3 DNA sequence: TGTGCCAGTAGTAGAGACAGGAACCCTGGGGCCAACGTCCTGACTTTC.

The chain is built from TRBV6-5 and TRBJ2-5, with TRBD1 matching over 9 bases. The germline V gene encodes CDR1 MNHEY and CDR2 SVGAGI. Trimming took 4 bases from V and 5 from J; bases not matched to a gene: 5. This CDR3 is 14 amino acids long. CDR3 DNA: TGTGCCAGCAGTTGGGGACAGGGAGGCGAGACCCAGTACTTC. Protein: CASSWGQGGETQYF.

There are a few counts of this clone. The chain couples TRBV5-1 to TRBJ2-5, with 7 bases that match TRBD2. The junction had 7 bases not matched to a gene; V was cut back by 4 bases and J by 1 base. In germline, CDR1 is SGHRS, CDR2 YFSETQ. The CDR3 length is 15 residues. The CDR3 spells CASSPLTSSQETQYF. In nucleotides, the CDR3 is TGCGCCAGCAGCCCGCTGACTAGCAGCCAAGAGACCCAGTACTTC.